This paragraph covers one TCR beta chain sequence. What it recognizes is unknown. CDR3 and TCR beta VDJ profiling relied on genomic DNA as the template. TCRdb redid the calling of the reads with MiXCR, one entry per CDR3 protein. Of 150,000 to 200,000 distinct CDR3 sequences listed, more than 45% are singletons. The CDR3 runs 13 residues. Trimming took 5 bases from V and 6 from J; bases not matched to a gene: 6. CDR1 and CDR2 (germline): DFQATT, SNEGSKA (reference sequence). This sample was taken from a study of CD8+CD57+ T cells in acquired aplastic anemia. Study-level points and caveats: Roughly 27 sequences, all CD8+ CDR3, were shared between patients and controls.

An expansion of CD8+CD57+ cells by flow cytometry had been shown in patients chosen for sequencing. Sequenced: sorted CD4+, CD8+, or CD8+CD57+ T cells (not recorded which) from PBMCs. This TCR came from a human donor with aplastic anemia. This chain connects TRBV20-1 to TRBJ2-7; 11 bases match TRBD2. DNA of the CDR3: TGCAGTGCTGGTTTTAGCGGGGGGGCCGAGCAGTACTTC. Translating gives CSAGFSGGAEQYF.